The next 24 T cell receptor beta chains were all read from a single sample in a study of blood T cell repertoires in COVID-19 (dated by TCRdb to the early 2020s). Library preparation employed the immunoSEQ multiplex PCR assay. The source is immuneACCESS, and TCRdb retained only in-frame sequences with V and J called. Part of the clones is not carried over; for the studies checked, unresolved V genes explain less than half of this, and the remainder is unexplained. In all, the sample holds more than 75,000 clones, and 85% to 90% of those were seen once. Of the sample, 4.8% is held by the ten largest clones. Sequenced material: peripheral blood. These receptor sequences come from a woman aged 80 or over with active COVID-19.

The gene calls are TRBV18 and TRBJ1-1, with D perhaps matching TRBD1 (6 bases). The V and J ends lost 6 bases and 6 bases respectively, with 14 bases between them. Germline loops: CDR1 KGHSH, CDR2 LQKENI. The CDR3 runs 13 residues. The chain's CDR3 is CASSPIGGAEAFF. The CDR3 region has the DNA TGTGCCAGCTCGCCCATAGGGGGGGCTGAAGCTTTCTTT.

The genes are TRBV5-6 and TRBJ2-2; 14 bases agree with TRBD2. CDR3 length: 16 residues. Germline loops: CDR1 SGHDT, CDR2 YYEEEE. The J segment lost 7 bases and the V segment lost 4 bases, leaving 6 bases of the junction unmatched. The chain's CDR3 is CASSQGTSGSGGELFF. CDR3 in DNA: TGTGCCAGCAGCCAAGGGACTAGCGGGAGTGGCGGGGAGCTGTTTTTT.

This sequence joins TRBV5-1 and TRBJ2-6, with TRBD1 matching over 8 bases. This CDR3 region has 14 residues. Germline CDR1 reads SGHRS; CDR2 reads YFSETQ. Germline trimming cut 4 bases from V and 14 bases from J; bases unmatched to any gene: 11. CDR3 DNA: TGCGCCAGCAGCGCTTACACCGGGACAGGCCTCCTGACTTTC. The encoded protein is CASSAYTGTGLLTF. The complete variable domain, with remaining parts taken from reference TRBV5-1 and TRBJ2-6, reads KAGVTQTPRYLIKTRGQQVTLSCSPISGHRSVSWYQQTPGQGLQFLFEYFSETQRNKGNFPGRFSGRQFSNSRSEMNVSTLELGDSALYLCASSAYTGTGLLTFGAGSRLTVL.

V and J are TRBV27 and TRBJ2-2; 7 bases match TRBD1. J gave up 1 base and V 5 bases, and 7 bases lay outside the gene matches. Germline values: CDR1 MNHEY, CDR2 SMNVEV (reference sequence). This CDR3 is built from 16 residues. For the CDR3, the DNA is TGTGCCAGCAGTCCCAGACAGGGCCTGAACACCGGGGAGCTGTTTTTT. It yields the protein CASSPRQGLNTGELFF.

The chain recombines TRBV5-1 with TRBJ2-5; 12 positions match TRBD2. The CDR3 consists of 15 residues. V was pared by 3 bases and J by 5 bases, with 5 bases of the junction left unmatched. CDR1 SGHRS and CDR2 YFSETQ come from the germline V gene. In DNA, the CDR3 is TGCGCCAGCAGCTCCGGACTAGCGGGGTGGGAGACCCAGTACTTC. Protein: CASSSGLAGWETQYF.

The chain combines TRBV6-6 with TRBJ2-1; D may be TRBD2 (5 bases). V lost 5 bases to trimming and J lost 5 bases, with 10 bases between them. Looked up from germline, CDR1 is MNHNY and CDR2 is SVGAGI (reference sequence). This CDR3 contains 13 residues. The CDR3 loop reads CASSDGVHNEQFF. In DNA form, the CDR3 reads TGTGCCAGCAGTGACGGGGTACACAATGAGCAGTTCTTC.

J is TRBJ2-1 and V is TRBV12-5; D remains ambiguous. The germline gives CDR1 LGHNT, CDR2 FRNRAP. V was trimmed by 5 bases and J by 9 bases, leaving 11 bases between them. CDR3 length: 12 residues. The CDR3 sequence: CASGTGFGEQFF. For the CDR3, the DNA is TGTGCTAGTGGTACCGGGTTCGGTGAGCAGTTCTTC.

Here the CDR3 reads CASSQQREAGTQYF. Here the CDR3 DNA reads TGCGCCAGCAGCCAACAGCGGGAGGCGGGGACCCAGTACTTC. The J gene is TRBJ2-5, the V gene TRBV4-3; 9 bases align to TRBD2. CDR1 is LGHNA, CDR2 YSLEER, per germline. V trimming: 2 bases; J trimming: 7 bases; junction bases outside the gene matches: 5. The CDR3 totals 14 residues.

The table lists this clone with a count of one. The chain combines TRBV7-3 with TRBJ2-5; weak D call: TRBD2 (6 bases). Trimming left V 0 bases short and J 2 bases short, with 10 bases between. The CDR3 has 15 residues. Germline loops: CDR1 SGHTA, CDR2 FQGTGA. CDR3 sequence reads: CASSLTGTEQETQYF. CDR3 coding DNA: TGTGCCAGCAGCTTAACCGGGACTGAACAAGAGACCCAGTACTTC.

The genes are TRBV24-1 and TRBJ2-7; tentative D call: TRBD2 (6 bases). This CDR3 has 16 residues. Trimming took off 7 bases at V and 4 bases at J, with 22 bases between the two ends. Germline V gene sequence: CDR1 KGHDR, CDR2 SFDVKD. The CDR3: CATRKLGPGRGYEQYF. The CDR3 DNA reads as TGTGCCACCAGAAAGTTGGGACCGGGACGGGGGTACGAGCAGTACTTC.

This chain connects TRBV9 to TRBJ2-1; D possibly corresponds to TRBD2 (6 bases). Trimming left V 8 bases short and J 9 bases short, with 21 bases between. The germline CDR1 and CDR2 sequences are SGDLS and YYNGEE. The CDR3 covers 14 residues. In DNA form, the CDR3 reads TGTGCCAGTTCAGCCCTCGGTACTAGCTTTGAGCAGTTCTTC. This codes for CASSALGTSFEQFF.

The V and J genes are TRBV28 and TRBJ1-4; TRBD1 aligns across 11 bases. Germline V gives CDR1 MDHEN, CDR2 SYDVKM. The length of the CDR3 is 16 residues. V dropped 5 bases and J dropped 3; count of bases not matched to a gene: 5. The CDR3 DNA is TGTGCCAGCAGTCCTCTGGGACAGGGGGCTAATGAAAAACTGTTTTTT. Protein product: CASSPLGQGANEKLFF. Supplemented by reference TRBV28 and TRBJ1-4, the full variable domain reads DVKVTQSSRYLVKRTGEKVFLECVQDMDHENMFWYRQDPGLGLRLIYFSYDVKMKEKGDIPEGYSVSREKKERFSLILESASTNQTSMYLCASSPLGQGANEKLFFGSGTQLSVL.

V is TRBV20-1 and J is TRBJ2-7; a possible D gene is TRBD2 (6 bases). V was shortened by 3 bases and J by 2 bases, with 20 bases between the two germline ends. This CDR3 spans 16 amino acids. The germline gives CDR1 DFQATT, CDR2 SNEGSKA (reference sequence). This CDR3 is CSASPPGERVPYEQYF. CDR3 nucleotides: TGCAGTGCTAGTCCCCCGGGGGAGAGGGTTCCCTACGAGCAGTACTTC.

V is TRBV24-1 and J is TRBJ1-2; the D is unclear. CDR1 is KGHDR and CDR2 is SFDVKD in the germline V gene. V was trimmed by 1 base and J by 8 bases, leaving 13 bases between them. The CDR3 sequence is 14 residues long. CDR3 nucleotide sequence: TGTGCCACCAGTGATTTCAGATACAGTAGAGGCTACACCTTC. It yields the protein CATSDFRYSRGYTF.

The rearrangement links TRBV6-2 or TRBV6-3 to TRBJ2-7, with 10 nucleotides matching TRBD2. V shed 4 bases, J shed 3 bases, and the junction held 9 bases outside the gene matches. The CDR3 is made up of 16 amino acids. Germline values: CDR1 MNHEY, CDR2 SVGEGT. The CDR3 nucleotides are TGTGCCAGCAGTTCCGACCTAGCGGGGGAATTCTACGAGCAGTACTTC. Translating it yields CASSSDLAGEFYEQYF.

This sequence joins TRBV5-4 and TRBJ2-7, with D possibly being TRBD2 (6 bases). Germline V gives CDR1 SGHNT, CDR2 YYREEE (reference sequence). CDR3 size: 16 residues. Trimming stripped 1 base from V and 7 bases from J, with 21 bases between. The CDR3 reads CASSLPGAARAREQYF. CDR3 DNA: TGTGCCAGCAGCTTGCCGGGAGCGGCCCGAGCGAGGGAGCAGTACTTC.

The chain recombines TRBV28 with TRBJ1-2, with D uncertain. V was shortened by 8 bases and J by 10 bases, with 14 bases between the two germline ends. This CDR3 spans 11 amino acids. CDR1 is MDHEN, CDR2 SYDVKM, per germline. The CDR3 loop is CASFSRGIYTF. CDR3 nucleotide sequence: TGTGCCAGCTTCTCCCGGGGAATCTACACCTTC.

The chain recombines TRBV6-5 with TRBJ2-3; 10 bases align to TRBD2. V gave up 4 bases and J gave up 3 bases; unmatched junction bases: 7. There are 16 residues in the CDR3. Germline CDR1 and CDR2: MNHEY and SVGAGI. The CDR3, as DNA: TGTGCCAGCAGTTGGGTGACTAGCGGGTTTACAGATACGCAGTATTTT. This encodes CASSWVTSGFTDTQYF.

The genes are TRBV11-1 and TRBJ2-7, with 7 bases fitting TRBD2. The CDR3 has 14 amino acids. V trimming: 0 bases; J trimming: 6 bases; junction bases outside the gene matches: 5. The germline V gene has CDR1 SGHAT and CDR2 FQDESV (reference sequence). This chain's CDR3 is CASSLAGGPSEQYF. The CDR3 DNA follows: TGTGCCAGCAGCTTAGCGGGAGGGCCCTCCGAGCAGTACTTC. Together with reference TRBV11-1 and TRBJ2-7, the CDR3 gives the full variable domain: EAEVAQSPRYKITEKSQAVAFWCDPISGHATLYWYRQILGQGPELLVQFQDESVVDDSQLPKDRFSAERLKGVDSTLKIQPAELGDSAMYLCASSLAGGPSEQYFGPGTRLTVT.

The gene calls are TRBV20-1 and TRBJ2-7; 9 nucleotides line up with TRBD2. Germline CDR1 reads DFQATT; CDR2 reads SNEGSKA (reference sequence). The CDR3 contains 14 residues. With V trimmed by 3 bases and J by 1 base, 4 bases remained unmatched. The CDR3 loop is CSASLAGTSYEQYF. In nucleotides, the CDR3 is TGCAGTGCTAGTCTAGCGGGAACTTCCTACGAGCAGTACTTC.

CDR3 bases: TGTGCCAGCAGCCAACGTCTAGCGGACTACAATGAGCAGTTCTTC. This encodes CASSQRLADYNEQFF. The gene calls are TRBV4-2 and TRBJ2-1; 7 nucleotides match TRBD2. CDR1 is LGHNA and CDR2 is YNFKEQ in the germline V gene. The CDR3 sequence is 15 residues long. V trimming: 2 bases; J trimming: 3 bases; junction bases outside the gene matches: 4.

V gene TRBV28 combines with J gene TRBJ1-3, with a weak D call TRBD1 (6 bases). Germline V gene sequence: CDR1 MDHEN, CDR2 SYDVKM. V dropped 10 bases and J dropped 8 bases, with 24 bases sitting between them. The CDR3 totals 15 residues. In nucleotides, the CDR3 is TGTGCCACATCCCTACGGGGGGCAGGAAAGGACACCATATATTTT. It is translated as CATSLRGAGKDTIYF.

The genes are TRBV7-2 and TRBJ2-5, with TRBD2 matching over 10 bases. CDR1 SGHTA and CDR2 FQGNSA come from the germline V gene. This CDR3 is built from 18 residues. Trimming removed 5 bases from V and 7 bases from J; junction bases left unmatched: 19. CDR3 amino acids: CASSLLVPLAGALGTQYF. In DNA, the CDR3 is TGTGCCAGCAGCCTCTTAGTCCCCCTAGCGGGGGCCTTAGGGACCCAGTACTTC.

The chain combines TRBV19 with TRBJ2-1, with 9 bases fitting TRBD2. Trimming at V came to 7 bases and at J to 0 bases, leaving 4 bases not matched to a gene. This CDR3 is built from 15 residues. CDR1 and CDR2 (germline): LNHDA, SQIVND (reference sequence). The CDR3 DNA reads as TGTGCCAGTATTGGGACTAGCCACTCCTACAATGAGCAGTTCTTC. This translates into CASIGTSHSYNEQFF.